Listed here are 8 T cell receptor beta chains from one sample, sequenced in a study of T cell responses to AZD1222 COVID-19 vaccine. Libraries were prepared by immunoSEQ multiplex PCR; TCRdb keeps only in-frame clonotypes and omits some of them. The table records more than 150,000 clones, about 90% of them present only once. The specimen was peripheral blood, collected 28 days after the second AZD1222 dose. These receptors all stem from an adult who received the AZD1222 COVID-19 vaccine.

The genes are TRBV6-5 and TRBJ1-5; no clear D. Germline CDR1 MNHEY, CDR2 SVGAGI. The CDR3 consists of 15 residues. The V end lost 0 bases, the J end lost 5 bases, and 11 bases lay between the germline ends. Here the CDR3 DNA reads TGTGCCAGCAGTTACTCACGGGCGAGCGATCAGCCCCAGCATTTT. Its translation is CASSYSRASDQPQHF.

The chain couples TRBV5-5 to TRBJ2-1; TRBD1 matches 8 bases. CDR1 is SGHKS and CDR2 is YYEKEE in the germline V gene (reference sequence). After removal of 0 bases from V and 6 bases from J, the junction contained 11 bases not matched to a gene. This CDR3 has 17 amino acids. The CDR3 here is CASSLGPQGASGNEQFF. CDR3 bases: TGTGCCAGCAGCTTGGGGCCGCAGGGGGCTAGTGGCAATGAGCAGTTCTTC. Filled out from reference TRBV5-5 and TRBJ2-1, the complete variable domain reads DAGVTQSPTHLIKTRGQQVTLRCSPISGHKSVSWYQQVLGQGPQFIFQYYEKEERGRGNFPDRFSARQFPNYSSELNVNALLLGDSALYLCASSLGPQGASGNEQFFGPGTRLTVL.

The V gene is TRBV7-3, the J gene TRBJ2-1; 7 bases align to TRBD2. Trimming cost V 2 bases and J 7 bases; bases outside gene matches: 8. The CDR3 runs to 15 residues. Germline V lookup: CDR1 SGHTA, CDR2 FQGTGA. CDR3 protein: CASSLGGSIQNEQFF. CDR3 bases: TGTGCCAGCAGCTTAGGCGGGAGCATTCAAAATGAGCAGTTCTTC.

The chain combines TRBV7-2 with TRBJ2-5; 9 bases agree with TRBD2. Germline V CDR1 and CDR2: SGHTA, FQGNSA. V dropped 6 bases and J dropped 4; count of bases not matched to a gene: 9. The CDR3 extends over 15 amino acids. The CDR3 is CASRGGRALRETQYF. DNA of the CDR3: TGTGCCAGCAGGGGCGGGAGGGCCTTGAGAGAGACCCAGTACTTC. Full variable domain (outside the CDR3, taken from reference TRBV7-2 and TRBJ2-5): GAGVSQSPSNKVTEKGKDVELRCDPISGHTALYWYRQSLGQGLEFLIYFQGNSAPDKSGLPSDRFSAERTGGSVSTLTIQRTQQEDSAVYLCASRGGRALRETQYFGPGTRLLVL.

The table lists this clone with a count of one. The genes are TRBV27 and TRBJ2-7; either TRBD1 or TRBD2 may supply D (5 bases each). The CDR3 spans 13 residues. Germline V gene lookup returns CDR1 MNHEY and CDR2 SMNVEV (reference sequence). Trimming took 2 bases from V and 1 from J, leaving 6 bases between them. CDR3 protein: CASSLGGSYEQYF. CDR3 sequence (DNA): TGTGCCAGCAGTTTAGGGGGTTCCTACGAGCAGTACTTC.

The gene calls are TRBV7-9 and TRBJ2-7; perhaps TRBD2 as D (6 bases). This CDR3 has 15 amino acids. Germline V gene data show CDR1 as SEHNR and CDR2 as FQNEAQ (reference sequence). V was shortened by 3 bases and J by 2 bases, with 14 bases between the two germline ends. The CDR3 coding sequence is TGTGCCAGCAGCTTTGGTAGCGGAGGGACCTACGAGCAGTACTTC. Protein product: CASSFGSGGTYEQYF.

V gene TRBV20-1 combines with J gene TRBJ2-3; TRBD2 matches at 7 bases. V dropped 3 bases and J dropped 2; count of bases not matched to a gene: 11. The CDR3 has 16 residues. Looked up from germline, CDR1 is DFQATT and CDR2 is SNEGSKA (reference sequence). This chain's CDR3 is CSASLQRDTVTDTQYF. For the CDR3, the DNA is TGCAGTGCTAGTCTACAGCGGGATACCGTCACAGATACGCAGTATTTT.

CDR3 nucleotide sequence: TGTGCCAGCAGTGCCGGGACAGGGGGCGAAAAACTGTTTTTT. Encoded protein: CASSAGTGGEKLFF. V usage is TRBV25-1 and J usage is TRBJ1-4, with 12 bases that match TRBD1. The CDR3 spans 14 residues. J was trimmed by 8 bases and V by 4 bases; bases with no gene match: 2. Germline V gives CDR1 MGHDK, CDR2 SYGVNS.